This T cell receptor beta chain was identified during a study of molecular identifiers for immune sequencing clone quantification. Study-wide findings and caveats: For effector cells, clones above 20 RNA copies held over 98% of molecules; for naive cells, under 1%. Highly expanded clones may be undercounted when identical TCR molecules share barcodes.

TCRdb called the PCR reads again in MiXCR, with one record for every CDR3 protein. The table has 400,000 to 600,000 distinct CDR3 sequences, roughly 23% seen once; the top ten hold more than 0.8%. Sorting selected naive CD8 T cells with a CD8+CD4-CCR7+CD45RA+ phenotype. Germline V lookup: CDR1 MNHEY, CDR2 SVGEGT. The CDR3 has 14 amino acids. Deletions cut 7 bases from V and 6 bases from J, with 15 bases between. As concerns this clonotype: Its specificity is not known.

This TCR derives from a human donor in good health. Some libraries in this study had Jurkat cell RNA spiked in. This chain joins TRBV6-2 or TRBV6-3 and TRBJ2-2; D remains unclear. The sample taken for sequencing was naive CD8+ T cells from blood, with Jurkat cell RNA spiked in. Stated subset: FACS-sorted CD8+CD4-CCR7+CD45RA+ naive T cells. The chain's CDR3 is CASTPLLLAGELFF. CDR3 nucleotide sequence: TGTGCCAGCACCCCCTTGTTGCTCGCCGGGGAGCTGTTTTTT.